Shown below are 4 T cell receptor beta chains from a single sample sequenced in a study of shared clonotypes between healthy human individuals. Here immunoSEQ multiplex PCR was the method, and the copy in TCRdb shows in-frame clones only, minus some. The repertoire includes under 600,000 clones, roughly 95% of them detected once, and under 0.065% sits in the top ten. The specimen was naive CD4+ T cells sorted from blood. The subset denotes: CD45RA+ positively selected. These receptors were taken from a woman in her twenties or thirties in good health.

This sequence joins TRBV28 and TRBJ1-2; D possibly corresponds to TRBD1 (6 bases). The V gene's germline CDR1 is MDHEN and CDR2 SYDVKM. The CDR3 runs to 12 residues. Trimming took off 6 bases at V and 6 bases at J, with 11 bases between the two ends. The DNA of the CDR3 is TGTGCCAGCAGACAGGGAGTCCATGGCTACACCTTC. Residues: CASRQGVHGYTF.

V and J are TRBV28 and TRBJ1-2; a weak D match, TRBD1 (6 bases). Germline assignment: CDR1 MDHEN and CDR2 SYDVKM. V lost 1 base, J lost 5 bases, and 17 bases lay in between. This CDR3 contains 16 residues. This CDR3 reads CASSLFVRDKTYGYTF. The CDR3 DNA reads TGTGCCAGCAGTTTATTCGTTAGGGACAAGACGTATGGCTACACCTTC.

Comment on this clone: The sample holds other DNA sequences that translate to the same CDR3. V gene TRBV5-1 combines with J gene TRBJ2-1, with D hard to call. This CDR3 has 14 amino acids. Trimming stripped 0 bases from V and 4 bases from J, with 8 bases between. Germline CDR1 SGHRS, CDR2 YFSETQ. CDR3 residues: CASSLVSGYNEQFF. The CDR3 coding sequence is TGCGCCAGCAGCTTGGTCAGTGGGTACAATGAGCAGTTCTTC.

The chain joins TRBV9 to TRBJ1-3, with D possibly TRBD1 on 6 matching bases. The V and J ends lost 0 bases and 0 bases respectively, with 10 bases between them. This CDR3 spans 16 amino acids. The germline CDR1 and CDR2 sequences are SGDLS and YYNGEE. The CDR3 DNA reads as TGTGCCAGCAGCGTAGTGGGGGCAGACTCTGGAAACACCATATATTTT. This gives the protein CASSVVGADSGNTIYF. Drawing the rest from reference TRBV9 and TRBJ1-3, the complete variable domain is DSGVTQTPKHLITATGQRVTLRCSPRSGDLSVYWYQQSLDQGLQFLIQYYNGEERAKGNILERFSAQQFPDLHSELNLSSLELGDSALYFCASSVVGADSGNTIYFGEGSWLTVV.